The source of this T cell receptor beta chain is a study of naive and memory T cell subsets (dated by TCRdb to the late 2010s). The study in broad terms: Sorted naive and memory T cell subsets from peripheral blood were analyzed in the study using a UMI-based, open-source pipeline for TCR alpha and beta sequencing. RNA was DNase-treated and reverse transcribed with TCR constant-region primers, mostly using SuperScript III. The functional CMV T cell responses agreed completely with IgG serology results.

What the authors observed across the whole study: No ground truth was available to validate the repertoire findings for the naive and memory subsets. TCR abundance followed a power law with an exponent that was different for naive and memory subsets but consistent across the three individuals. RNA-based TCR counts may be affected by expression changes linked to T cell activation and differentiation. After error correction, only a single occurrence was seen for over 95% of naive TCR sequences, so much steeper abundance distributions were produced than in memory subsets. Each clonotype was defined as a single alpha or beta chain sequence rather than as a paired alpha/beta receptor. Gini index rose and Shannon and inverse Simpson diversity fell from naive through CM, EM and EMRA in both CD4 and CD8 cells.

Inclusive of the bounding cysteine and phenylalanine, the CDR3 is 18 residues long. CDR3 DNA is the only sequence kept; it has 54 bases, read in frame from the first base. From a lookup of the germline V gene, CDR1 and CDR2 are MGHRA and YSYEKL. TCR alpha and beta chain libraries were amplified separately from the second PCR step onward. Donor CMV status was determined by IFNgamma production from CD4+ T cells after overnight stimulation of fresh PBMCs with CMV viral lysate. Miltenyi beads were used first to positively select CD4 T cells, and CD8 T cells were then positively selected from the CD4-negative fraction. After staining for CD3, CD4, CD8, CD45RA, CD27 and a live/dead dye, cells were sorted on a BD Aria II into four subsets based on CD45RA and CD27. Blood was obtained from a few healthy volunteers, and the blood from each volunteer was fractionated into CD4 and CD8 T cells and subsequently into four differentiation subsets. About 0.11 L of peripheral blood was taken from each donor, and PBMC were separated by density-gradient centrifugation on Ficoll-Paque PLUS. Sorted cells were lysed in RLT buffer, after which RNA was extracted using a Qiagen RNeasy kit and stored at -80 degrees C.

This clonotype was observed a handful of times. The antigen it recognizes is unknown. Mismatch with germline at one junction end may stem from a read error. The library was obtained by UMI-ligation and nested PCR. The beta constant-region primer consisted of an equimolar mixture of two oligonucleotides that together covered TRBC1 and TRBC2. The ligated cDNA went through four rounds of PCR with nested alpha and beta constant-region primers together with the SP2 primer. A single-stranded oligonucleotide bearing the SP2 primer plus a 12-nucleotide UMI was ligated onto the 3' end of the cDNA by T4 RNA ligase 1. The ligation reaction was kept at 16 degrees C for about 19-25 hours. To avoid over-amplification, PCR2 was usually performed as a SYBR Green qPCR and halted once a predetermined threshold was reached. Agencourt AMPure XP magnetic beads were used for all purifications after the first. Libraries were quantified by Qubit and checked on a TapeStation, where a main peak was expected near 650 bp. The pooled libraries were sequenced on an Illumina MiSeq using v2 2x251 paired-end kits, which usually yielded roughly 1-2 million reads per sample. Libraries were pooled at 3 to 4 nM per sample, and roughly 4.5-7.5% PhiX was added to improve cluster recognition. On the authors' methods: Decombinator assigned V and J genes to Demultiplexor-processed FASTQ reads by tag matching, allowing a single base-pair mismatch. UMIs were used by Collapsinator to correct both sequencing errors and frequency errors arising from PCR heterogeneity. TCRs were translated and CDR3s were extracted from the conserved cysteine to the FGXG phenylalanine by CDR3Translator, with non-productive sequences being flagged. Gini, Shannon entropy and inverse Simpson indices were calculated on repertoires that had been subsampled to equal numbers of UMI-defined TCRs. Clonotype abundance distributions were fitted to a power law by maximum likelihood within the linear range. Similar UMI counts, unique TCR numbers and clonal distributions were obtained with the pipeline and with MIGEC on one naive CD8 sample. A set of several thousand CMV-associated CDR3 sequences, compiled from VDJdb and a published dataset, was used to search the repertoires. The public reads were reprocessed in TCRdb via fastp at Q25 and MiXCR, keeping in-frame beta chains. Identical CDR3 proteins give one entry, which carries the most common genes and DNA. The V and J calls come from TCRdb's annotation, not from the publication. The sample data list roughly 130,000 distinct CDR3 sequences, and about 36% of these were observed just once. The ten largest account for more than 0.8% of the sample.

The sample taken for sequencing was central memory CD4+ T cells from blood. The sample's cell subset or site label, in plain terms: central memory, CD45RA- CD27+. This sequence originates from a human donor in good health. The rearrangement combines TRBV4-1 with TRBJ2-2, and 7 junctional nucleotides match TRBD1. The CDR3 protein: CASGQDVKGAVATGELFF. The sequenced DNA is TGCGCCAGCGGCCAAGATGTTAAGGGGGCCGTGGCCACCGGGGAGCTGTTTTTT.